The T cell receptor beta chain described here comes from a study of T cell responses to AZD1222 COVID-19 vaccine. The protocol was immunoSEQ multiplex PCR, while the TCRdb copy is restricted to in-frame clones and leaves out a portion. Altogether about 88,000 clones are present, 90% being singletons, with the ten largest covering about 5.4%. Study-wide results and caveats: Unmutated variant regions are reportedly the target of nearly half of TCRs that are spike-specific.

Of note for this clone: What it binds is not known.

The germline gives CDR1 KGHDR, CDR2 SFDVKD. There are 14 residues in the CDR3. V lost 4 bases to trimming and J lost 8 bases, with 16 bases between them. The sample in question was peripheral blood, obtained 28 days after the second AZD1222 dose. This clonotype was obtained from an adult who received the AZD1222 COVID-19 vaccine. The J gene is TRBJ1-1, the V gene TRBV24-1; D not certain. CDR3 coding DNA: TGTGCCACCAGTGACCCTAAGACGACATCGGAAGCTTTCTTT. The encoded protein is CATSDPKTTSEAFF.